This TCR beta chain was sequenced during a study of blood T cell repertoires in COVID-19. Overall study context: The samples span acute and convalescent COVID-19 from the United States, Italy and Spain. T cells, B-cell-depleted T cells, or PBMCs supplied cDNA or gDNA.

Per the original data handling: Researchers report that nucleated cell counts were estimated from reference gene primer amplification. TCRdb's copy holds only in-frame clones and misses some; the assay was immunoSEQ multiplex PCR. V, J and clone size were drawn from that table, and D and trimming were deduced from the DNA. The sample yields 55,000 to 70,000 clones, roughly 80% seen once. Germline values: CDR1 SGHTA, CDR2 FQGNSA. V lost 0 bases and J 2 bases, leaving 5 bases between the germline ends. The CDR3 spans 13 residues. Input material: peripheral blood. This sequence joins TRBV7-2 and TRBJ2-7; D is unresolved. This sequence originates from a man in his sixties with acute or convalescent COVID-19. The DNA of the CDR3 is TGTGCCAGCAGCTTAGCCCGTACCTACGAGCAGTACTTC. Its protein is CASSLARTYEQYF.